Listed below are T cell receptor beta chains from one sample, sequenced in a study of regulatory T cells in long-lasting Graves disease. One entry per CDR3 protein results from TCRdb running MiXCR on the multiplex PCR reads. The table lists roughly 350,000 distinct CDR3 sequences, 16% of them singletons. This same sample was also part of a study on T cells in Graves' hyperthyroidism and ophthalmopathy.

Sequences were derived from peripheral blood mononuclear cells (PBMCs), sampled at new diagnosis, from a patient treated with antithyroid drugs. The source of these receptors is a man aged 40-50 years with Graves disease. The CDR3 runs from the conserved cysteine through the conserved F or W. The D gene is left open where the match is weak. Clone size appears in some rows only: once, few, many, or a class for an expanded clone.

j_call d_call v_call clone_size cdr3_nt cdr3_aa
TRBJ2-3 - TRBV7-2 many TGTGCCAGCAAGGTCGACACTTTCACAGATACGCAGTATTTT CASKVDTFTDTQYF
TRBJ2-2 TRBD1 TRBV12-3/TRBV12-4 many TGTGCCAGCAGTTCAACACGCAGGGGACAGGGAACGTTATGGGATGCCGGGGAGCTGTTTTTT CASSSTRRGQGTLWDAGELFF
TRBJ1-6 - TRBV9 - TGTGCCAGCAGCGTAGGCACGAAGAGCTCCTATAATTCACCCCTCCACTTT CASSVGTKSSYNSPLHF
TRBJ2-1 - TRBV7-7 many TGTGCTAGCAGTCCAACCGACTGGTCCTACAATGAGCAGTTCTTC CASSPTDWSYNEQFF
TRBJ2-7 TRBD1 TRBV6-1 many TGTGCCAGCAGTCGAGACAGGGGCGGCCCCTACGAGCAGTACTTC CASSRDRGGPYEQYF
TRBJ2-2 - TRBV12-3/TRBV12-4 many TGTGCCAGCACCCTGGTTGTCGGGGAGCTGTTTTTT CASTLVVGELFF
TRBJ2-3 - TRBV7-2 - TGTGCCAGCAGCTTACAGGCGGGGAACACAGATACGCAGTATTTT CASSLQAGNTDTQYF
TRBJ1-1 - TRBV7-2 few TGTGCCAGCAGCTGGGGGATCGACACTGAAGCTTTCTTT CASSWGIDTEAFF
TRBJ2-2 - TRBV20-1 few TGCAGTGCTAGCGGGGCTGACACCGGGGAGCTGTTTTTT CSASGADTGELFF
TRBJ2-1 - TRBV7-8 many TGTGCCGTCTACCGGGACCAAACCTACAATGAGCAGTTCTTC CAVYRDQTYNEQFF
TRBJ1-6 - TRBV27 - TGTGCCAGCAGTGGAGGACAGAACCCATATGTTGGTTCACCCCTCCACTTT CASSGGQNPYVGSPLHF
TRBJ1-6 - TRBV20-1 few TGCAGTGCTAGAGATTTGGCGGCAAATTCACCCCTCCACTTT CSARDLAANSPLHF
TRBJ1-3 TRBD1 TRBV6-4 - TGTGCCAGCAGTGCGACAGGGGGGAGAAACACCATATATTTT CASSATGGRNTIYF
TRBJ2-1 - TRBV27 many TGTGCCAGCAGTTTGTTGGGGGGCAGGGGTGCTACCTACAATGAGCAGTTCTTC CASSLLGGRGATYNEQFF
TRBJ2-1 - TRBV2 many TGTGCCAGCAGTGAATTCACCGGGACGGCCTACAATGAGCAGTTCTTC CASSEFTGTAYNEQFF
TRBJ1-1 - TRBV5-4 few TGTGCCAGCAGCTTGGGCGTGGGTTCGGTGAACACTGAAGCTTTCTTT CASSLGVGSVNTEAFF
TRBJ2-7 - TRBV28 many TGTGCCAGCAGCCCCCTCCTATCCAGCTCCTACGAGCAGTACTTC CASSPLLSSSYEQYF
TRBJ2-1 TRBD2 TRBV20-1 - TGCAGTGCTGGGGGGGGGACTAGCGGGGGGGCCTGTCTCTTC CSAGGGTSGGACLF
TRBJ1-6 - TRBV7-2 few TGTGCCAGCAGCTTGACGTCCTGGGGTAATTCACCCCTCCACTTT CASSLTSWGNSPLHF
TRBJ1-5 TRBD1 TRBV28 many TGTGCCAGCAGTGGCGACAGGGGGGGCCAGCCCCAGCATTTT CASSGDRGGQPQHF
TRBJ1-2 - TRBV15 - TGTGCCACCAGCAAAGAGAACAGACCTAACTATGGCTACACCTTC CATSKENRPNYGYTF
TRBJ1-2 - TRBV20-1 many TGCAGTGCCAAGGACAGAAATTTTTTGGCTAACTATGGCTACACCTTC CSAKDRNFLANYGYTF
TRBJ2-3 - TRBV7-9 few TGTGCCAGCAGCTGGGCCGGAACAGATACGCAGTATTTT CASSWAGTDTQYF
TRBJ1-5 TRBD1 TRBV10-3 many TGTGCCATCAGTGATTCTAGGGGGCTTCAGCCCCAGCATTTT CAISDSRGLQPQHF
TRBJ1-2 - TRBV5-1 many TGCGCCAGCTTGACCAGGGACCGAGACCCCTATGGCTACACCTTC CASLTRDRDPYGYTF
TRBJ1-1 - TRBV5-1 many TGCGCCAGCGGCGTACAGGCCATGAACACTGAAGCTTTCTTT CASGVQAMNTEAFF
TRBJ2-2 - TRBV7-3 - TGTGCCAGCAGCTTAAATACCGGCGGGGAGCTGTTTTTT CASSLNTGGELFF
TRBJ2-2 TRBD2 TRBV10-2 - TGCGCCAGCAGTGAGCGGGGGGGGTTTACCGGGGAGCTGTTTTTT CASSERGGFTGELFF
TRBJ1-1 - TRBV7-9 many TGTGCCAGCAGTCTGCTTGGGACTGAGAACACTGAAGCTTTCTTT CASSLLGTENTEAFF